The T cell receptor beta chain described here comes from a study of long-term antiretroviral therapy in people with HIV. There were about 0.95-10 million cryopreserved PBMC in the samples before DNA extraction. Study-wide results and caveats: With ART, diversity went up but was still lower than in transplant donor controls. Documentation of ART adherence, viral resistance or therapy changes was absent. Samples were collected from about 2003 to 2017 under possibly less effective ART regimens.

Germline CDR1 reads SGHNT; CDR2 reads YYREEE (reference sequence). Trimming pared 4 bases from V and 7 bases from J, leaving 17 bases between. The CDR3 is 15 amino acids. Concerning this clone: The target antigen is unknown.

At the survey level, the v3.0 immunoSEQ assay was run. The repertoire was sequenced with immunoSEQ multiplex PCR; TCRdb's copy has only in-frame clones and lacks some. The repertoire includes 25,000 to 40,000 clones, 70% to 90% of them detected once, and 10% to 15% sits in the top ten. The specimen was unsorted PBMCs, collected 1.1 years after starting antiretroviral therapy. The V call is TRBV5-4, the J call TRBJ1-4; D may be TRBD1 (5 bases). The source of this sequence is a man between 18 and 29 years old with HIV. The CDR3 loop reads CASSPQGPRSEKLFF. The CDR3 DNA reads TGTGCCAGCAGCCCCCAGGGACCCAGGAGTGAAAAACTGTTTTTT.